The clone carrying this TCR beta chain is judged large. Its target is unknown. Deletions cut 1 base from V and 4 bases from J, with 9 bases between. In germline, CDR1 is SEHNR, CDR2 FQNEAQ (reference sequence). CDR3 length equals 14 residues. Measured with immunoSEQ multiplex PCR; TCRdb has only the in-frame clones, and not every one. The sample yields 14,000 to 15,000 clones, roughly 66% seen once. This sample stems from a study of immune cell composition in non-small cell lung cancer. Findings and limits, study-wide: Lung adenocarcinomas had lower top 10 clone scores and clonality than squamous tumours.

Sequencing used lung tumor tissue. This TCR came from a human donor with non-small cell lung cancer. This chain joins TRBV7-9 and TRBJ2-3, with D maybe TRBD1 (5 bases). This CDR3 reads CASSLGGDPDTQYF. The CDR3 DNA is TGTGCCAGCAGCTTAGGGGGCGATCCAGATACGCAGTATTTT.